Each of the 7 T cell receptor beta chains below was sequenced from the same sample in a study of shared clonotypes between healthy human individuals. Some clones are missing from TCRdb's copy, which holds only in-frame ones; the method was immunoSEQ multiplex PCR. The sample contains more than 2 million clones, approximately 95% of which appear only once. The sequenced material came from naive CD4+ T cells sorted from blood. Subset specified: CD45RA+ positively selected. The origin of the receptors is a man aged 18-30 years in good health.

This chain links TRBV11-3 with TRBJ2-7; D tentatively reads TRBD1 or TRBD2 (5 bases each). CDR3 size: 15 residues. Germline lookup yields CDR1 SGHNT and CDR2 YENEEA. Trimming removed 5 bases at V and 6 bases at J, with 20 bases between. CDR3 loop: CASSHAPQGRAEQYF. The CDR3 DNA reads TGTGCCAGCAGCCACGCCCCGCAGGGACGTGCCGAGCAGTACTTC.

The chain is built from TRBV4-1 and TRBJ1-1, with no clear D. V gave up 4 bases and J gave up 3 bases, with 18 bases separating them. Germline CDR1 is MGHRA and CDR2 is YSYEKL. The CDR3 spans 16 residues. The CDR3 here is CASSPIRSGRDTEAFF. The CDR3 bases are TGCGCCAGCAGCCCTATAAGGTCGGGTCGGGACACTGAAGCTTTCTTT.

CDR3 amino acids: CASSDQPVTGELFF. The DNA for the CDR3 is TGTGCCAGCAGTGATCAACCGGTAACCGGGGAGCTGTTTTTT. J is TRBJ2-2 and V is TRBV6-4; no clear D gene. The germline V and J ends were trimmed by 3 bases and 5 bases, with 10 bases remaining between them. The CDR3 loop spans 14 amino acids. The germline V gene encodes CDR1 MRHNA and CDR2 SNTAGT.

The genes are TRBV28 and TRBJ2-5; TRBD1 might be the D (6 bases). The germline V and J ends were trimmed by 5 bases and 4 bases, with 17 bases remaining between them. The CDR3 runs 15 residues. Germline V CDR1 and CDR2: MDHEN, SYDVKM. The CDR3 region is CASSLPRTVGETQYF. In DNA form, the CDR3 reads TGTGCCAGCAGTCTCCCCCGGACAGTTGGAGAGACCCAGTACTTC.

CDR3 region: CASSTDSLNSPLHF. CDR3 bases: TGTGCCAGCAGCACAGACAGTTTAAATTCACCCCTCCACTTT. The V call is TRBV9, the J call TRBJ1-6; D perhaps matches TRBD1 (5 bases). CDR3 size: 14 residues. The V and J ends lost 4 bases and 7 bases respectively, with 12 bases between them. In germline, CDR1 is SGDLS, CDR2 YYNGEE.

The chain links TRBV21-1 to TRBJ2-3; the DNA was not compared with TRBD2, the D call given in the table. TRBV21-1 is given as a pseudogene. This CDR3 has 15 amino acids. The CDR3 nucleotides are TGTGCCAGCAGCAAAGATCTATCTCGCACAGATACGCAGTATTTT. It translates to CASSKDLSRTDTQYF.

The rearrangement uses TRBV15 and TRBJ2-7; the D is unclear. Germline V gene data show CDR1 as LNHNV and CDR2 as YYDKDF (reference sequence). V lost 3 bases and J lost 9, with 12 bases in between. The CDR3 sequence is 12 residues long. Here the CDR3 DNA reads TGTGCCACCAGCAGGGACGTAGAATCGCAGTACTTC. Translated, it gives CATSRDVESQYF.